Below are 11 T cell receptor beta chains sequenced from a single sample in a study of neurological immune-mediated disorders. One entry per CDR3 protein, called by TCRdb with MiXCR from the 5' RACE reads. The sample consists of 18,000 or so distinct CDR3 sequences, under 35% of them appearing once. Sequences were obtained from PBMCs. These receptors were obtained from a man aged 50-60 years with HTLV-1-associated myelopathy (HAM/TSP).

The genes are TRBV10-1 and TRBJ1-2; unclear D gene. Germline loops: CDR1 WNHNN, CDR2 SYGVQD (reference sequence). This CDR3 contains 13 residues. The ends were cut back, 2 bases at V and 2 bases at J, with 6 bases in the middle. The CDR3 loop reads CASSESGNYGYTF. The CDR3 DNA follows: TGCGCCAGCAGTGAGAGTGGGAACTATGGCTACACCTTC.

This clonotype was detected ten times or more. The V and J genes are TRBV5-1 and TRBJ2-7; tentative D call: TRBD2 (6 bases). Trimming removed 5 bases at V and 5 bases at J, with 20 bases between. Germline lookup yields CDR1 SGHRS and CDR2 YFSETQ. The CDR3 is made up of 15 amino acids. The CDR3 loop is CASRLGGTVGNEQYF. The CDR3 DNA follows: TGCGCCAGCAGGCTAGGCGGGACGGTAGGAAACGAGCAGTACTTC.

The gene calls are TRBV7-8 and TRBJ2-1, with 10 bases that match TRBD2. The CDR3 has 15 amino acids. V gave up 0 bases and J gave up 9 bases; unmatched junction bases: 5. Germline values: CDR1 SGHVS, CDR2 FQNEAQ. The CDR3 region is CASSLALAGSGEQFF. CDR3 nucleotides: TGTGCCAGCAGCTTAGCACTAGCGGGGTCAGGTGAGCAGTTCTTC.

This clonotype is termed medium-sized. The chain carries TRBV25-1 and TRBJ1-4; maybe TRBD1 (5 bases). CDR3 length: 14 amino acids. V lost 10 bases to trimming and J lost 2 bases, with 14 bases between them. Germline assignment: CDR1 MGHDK and CDR2 SYGVNS. The CDR3 here is CATSQTVTNEKLFF. CDR3 nucleotide sequence: TGTGCCACCTCTCAGACAGTCACTAATGAAAAACTGTTTTTT.

Here the CDR3 DNA reads TGTGCCAGCAGCGATGGGACAGGGCTGAACACTGAAGCTTTCTTT. It is translated as CASSDGTGLNTEAFF. The chain has TRBV7-9 and TRBJ1-1; 9 positions match TRBD1. The J segment lost 0 bases and the V segment lost 5 bases, leaving 4 bases of the junction unmatched. Germline values: CDR1 SEHNR, CDR2 FQNEAQ (reference sequence). The CDR3 spans 15 residues.

CDR3: CASSFQVGQETQYF. CDR3 nucleotide sequence: TGTGCCAGCAGCTTTCAGGTCGGCCAAGAGACCCAGTACTTC. The V call is TRBV7-2, the J call TRBJ2-5; D unresolved. V was pared by 3 bases and J by 1 base, with 9 bases between. Germline V gene sequence: CDR1 SGHTA, CDR2 FQGNSA. This CDR3 region has 14 residues. Combining the CDR3 with reference TRBV7-2 and TRBJ2-5 gives the whole variable domain GAGVSQSPSNKVTEKGKDVELRCDPISGHTALYWYRQSLGQGLEFLIYFQGNSAPDKSGLPSDRFSAERTGGSVSTLTIQRTQQEDSAVYLCASSFQVGQETQYFGPGTRLLVL.

This clonotype has only one observation. No DNA is shown, since the ends of the CDR3 on it are uncertain; the CDR3 is the one TCRdb lists. The V call is TRBV20-1, the J call TRBJ2-3; the table's TRBD2 call for D was not verified on the DNA. CDR1 and CDR2 (germline): DFQATT, SNEGSKA (reference sequence). The CDR3 comprises 23 residues, both ends counted. This CDR3 reads CSARGRALSYEQYFGPSTDTQYF.

At least ten counts were recorded for this clonotype. V gene TRBV20-1 combines with J gene TRBJ2-5; 12 bases map to TRBD1. CDR1 is DFQATT and CDR2 is SNEGSKA in the germline V gene (reference sequence). Trimming removed 3 bases from V and 4 bases from J; junction bases left unmatched: 9. The CDR3 runs to 16 residues. Here the CDR3 reads CSARVPGTGGLETQYF. The DNA of the CDR3 is TGCAGTGCTAGGGTACCCGGGACAGGGGGCCTAGAGACCCAGTACTTC.

The genes are TRBV6-5 and TRBJ2-1; 8 bases are a match to TRBD2. J was trimmed by 6 bases and V by 4 bases; bases with no gene match: 11. CDR3 length: 16 residues. Germline V gene lookup returns CDR1 MNHEY and CDR2 SVGAGI. The DNA for the CDR3 is TGTGCCAGCAGTTCCGGGGGGGTCGGGATAGCCAATGAGCAGTTCTTC. Its protein product is CASSSGGVGIANEQFF.

The rearrangement joins TRBV7-3 to TRBJ2-3; TRBD2 aligns across 7 bases. The V segment lost 5 bases and the J segment 2 bases; nucleotides outside the gene matches: 10. This CDR3 region has 16 residues. Germline V gives CDR1 SGHTA, CDR2 FQGTGA. CDR3 amino acids: CASSQLGGGSTDTQYF. The CDR3 DNA reads as TGTGCCAGCAGCCAACTTGGGGGGGGATCCACAGATACGCAGTATTTT. Using reference TRBV7-3 and TRBJ2-3 for the parts outside the CDR3, the full variable domain is GAGVSQTPSNKVTEKGKYVELRCDPISGHTALYWYRQSLGQGPEFLIYFQGTGAADDSGLPNDRFFAVRPEGSVSTLKIQRTERGDSAVYLCASSQLGGGSTDTQYFGPGTRLTVL.

This clonotype was detected ten times or more. The V and J genes are TRBV5-1 and TRBJ2-5; 11 positions agree with TRBD1. Germline lookup yields CDR1 SGHRS and CDR2 YFSETQ. The CDR3 runs to 16 residues. Trimming cost V 4 bases and J 4 bases; bases outside gene matches: 9. This CDR3 is CASSPLGGTGGETQYF. CDR3 sequence (DNA): TGCGCCAGCAGCCCCCTCGGAGGGACAGGGGGAGAGACCCAGTACTTC.